These 32 T cell receptor beta chains were all obtained from the same sample, sequenced in a study of T cell repertoires in cytomegalovirus infection. Using its own MiXCR run on the reads, TCRdb lists one record per CDR3 protein. The sample shows around 570,000 distinct CDR3 sequences, 35% to 50% of them seen only once. Their antigens remain unidentified. The sample was cultured PBMCs, taken from culture after CMV antigen stimulation. Every receptor here comes from a human donor in good health (CMV status not recorded). Some clones in this sample may be carry-over from other donors' samples.

This clonotype was seen a handful of times. The CDR3 loop is CASSLSIFITSDHRETQYF. The CDR3 DNA follows: TGTGCCAGCAGCTTAAGTATCTTTATCACTAGCGACCACAGAGAGACCCAGTACTTC. The chain joins TRBV7-2 to TRBJ2-5; 7 positions match TRBD2. The CDR3 loop spans 19 amino acids. V dropped 2 bases and J dropped 4; count of bases not matched to a gene: 19. Germline CDR1 is SGHTA and CDR2 is FQGNSA.

This clonotype was observed a single time. The chain couples TRBV19 to TRBJ2-1; TRBD1 matches 9 bases. Losses at the gene ends were 6 bases for V and 13 bases for J; bases not matched to a gene: 7. In germline, CDR1 is LNHDA, CDR2 SQIVND (reference sequence). This CDR3 has 12 residues. This chain's CDR3 is CASRKTGGLQFF. The CDR3, as DNA: TGTGCCAGTAGGAAAACAGGGGGCCTACAGTTCTTC.

The chain couples TRBV7-2 to TRBJ2-1, with TRBD2 matching 10 bases. Losses at the gene ends were 5 bases for V and 9 bases for J; bases not matched to a gene: 10. Germline-derived CDR1 and CDR2 are SGHTA and FQGNSA. The CDR3 is 15 residues long. CDR3 region: CASSQAGGPGGEQFF. The CDR3 region has the DNA TGTGCCAGCAGCCAAGCGGGAGGGCCAGGGGGTGAGCAGTTCTTC.

The chain has TRBV4-1 and TRBJ1-2; tentative D call: TRBD1 (6 bases). V was pared by 1 base and J by 8 bases, with 20 bases between. CDR3 size: 16 residues. Germline V gene sequence: CDR1 MGHRA, CDR2 YSYEKL. As DNA, the CDR3 is TGCGCCAGCAGCCAAGGACCTGACAGGCTGGTTCTCGGCTACACCTTC. Amino acids: CASSQGPDRLVLGYTF.

The chain employs TRBV18 and TRBJ2-3, with D hard to call. Trimming stripped 3 bases from V and 4 bases from J, with 11 bases between. Looked up from germline, CDR1 is KGHSH and CDR2 is LQKENI. The length of the CDR3 is 14 residues. The CDR3 reads CASSPDPSADTQYF. The CDR3 region has the DNA TGTGCCAGCTCACCGGATCCCTCCGCAGATACGCAGTATTTT.

This clonotype turned up a few times. V and J are TRBV7-3 and TRBJ2-7; D might be TRBD2 (5 bases). CDR3 size: 15 residues. Trimming removed 5 bases at V and 6 bases at J, with 20 bases between. CDR1 SGHTA and CDR2 FQGTGA come from the germline V gene. The CDR3: CASSPRRESGSEQYF. CDR3 DNA: TGTGCCAGCAGCCCAAGAAGGGAGTCAGGATCCGAGCAGTACTTC.

This clonotype has a count of ten or more. The chain uses TRBV7-2 and TRBJ2-7; D possibly matches TRBD1 or TRBD2 (5 bases each). CDR1 and CDR2 from the germline V gene are SGHTA and FQGNSA. The CDR3 extends over 13 amino acids. The V end lost 9 bases, the J end lost 0 bases, and 12 bases lay between the germline ends. CDR3 DNA sequence: TGTGCCAGTGCCCGGGACCACTCCTACGAGCAGTACTTC. This gives the protein CASARDHSYEQYF.

Many counts were recorded for this clonotype. V gene TRBV15 combines with J gene TRBJ2-2, with D perhaps TRBD1 (5 bases). This CDR3 has 14 amino acids. The V end was cut by 0 bases, the J end by 7 bases, with 9 bases between. Germline V gene sequence: CDR1 LNHNV, CDR2 YYDKDF (reference sequence). The CDR3 sequence is CATSREGEGGELFF. CDR3 DNA: TGTGCCACCAGCAGAGAAGGGGAAGGCGGGGAGCTGTTTTTT.

The chain recombines TRBV29-1 with TRBJ2-3; 9 bases agree with TRBD1. After removal of 3 bases from V and 5 bases from J, the junction contained 9 bases not matched to a gene. Germline loops: CDR1 SQVTM, CDR2 ANQGSEA. The CDR3 spans 15 residues. CDR3 in amino acids: CSVDRRDRAGDTQYF. CDR3 sequence (DNA): TGCAGCGTTGATCGCCGGGACAGGGCGGGAGATACGCAGTATTTT.

The chain recombines TRBV7-9 with TRBJ2-3; D may match TRBD1 or TRBD2 (5 bases each). In germline, CDR1 is SEHNR, CDR2 FQNEAQ (reference sequence). V lost 5 bases, J lost 1 base, and 13 bases lay in between. This CDR3 is built from 15 residues. The CDR3, as DNA: TGTGCCAGCAGCCCGCCGGGACCACGCACAGATACGCAGTATTTT. Translated, it gives CASSPPGPRTDTQYF.

This clonotype was seen a few times. V gene TRBV7-6 combines with J gene TRBJ2-7; TRBD1 matches 7 bases. V dropped 5 bases and J dropped 2; count of bases not matched to a gene: 9. The CDR3 length is 15 residues. Per germline, CDR1 SGHVS and CDR2 FNYEAQ. The CDR3 is CASSPDRDRTYEQYF. The CDR3 bases are TGTGCCAGCAGCCCGGACCGGGACAGAACCTACGAGCAGTACTTC. Full variable domain (outside the CDR3, taken from reference TRBV7-6 and TRBJ2-7): GAGVSQSPRYKVTKRGQDVALRCDPISGHVSLYWYRQALGQGPEFLTYFNYEAQQDKSGLPNDRFSAERPEGSISTLTIQRTEQRDSAMYRCASSPDRDRTYEQYFGPGTRLTVT.

CDR3 nucleotides: TGTGCCAGCATGGGACAGCGAAGAAGTGAAAAACTGTTTTTT. Its translation is CASMGQRRSEKLFF. This chain links TRBV12-3 or TRBV12-4 with TRBJ1-4; 7 bases agree with TRBD1. After removal of 7 bases from V and 7 bases from J, the junction contained 9 bases not matched to a gene. This CDR3 spans 14 amino acids.

This clonotype was seen a handful of times. The genes are TRBV11-2 and TRBJ2-1; a possible D gene is TRBD2 (7 bases). Trimming shortened V by 4 bases and J by 6 bases, and 19 bases separated the two germline ends. Germline CDR1 SGHAT, CDR2 FQNNGV. This CDR3 has 16 amino acids. CDR3 bases: TGTGCCAGCAGCTCCATAGGGGGGGCCTTGGGCAATGAGCAGTTCTTC. This translates into CASSSIGGALGNEQFF.

This clonotype has more than one count but fewer than ten. This chain uses TRBV12-3 or TRBV12-4 with TRBJ1-2, with D possibly matching TRBD1 (5 bases). The ends were cut back, 1 base at V and 4 bases at J, with 10 bases in the middle. This CDR3 region has 14 residues. The CDR3 is CASSLGGPGYGYTF. The CDR3 DNA sequence: TGTGCCAGCAGTTTAGGGGGCCCGGGCTATGGCTACACCTTC.

CDR3 bases: TGTGCCAGCTCACCAAGGGGGGTTACCTCCTACAATGAGCAGTTCTTC. The encoded protein is CASSPRGVTSYNEQFF. V is TRBV18 and J is TRBJ2-1; either TRBD1 or TRBD2 may fit D (6 bases each). Trimming stripped 2 bases from V and 0 bases from J, with 11 bases between. Germline CDR1 is KGHSH and CDR2 is LQKENI. This CDR3 has 16 residues.

Written as DNA, the CDR3 is TGCAGTGCTAGAGACAGGAAGGGGAGTCTCTCCTTGGAGCAGTACTTC. Its protein is CSARDRKGSLSLEQYF. The J gene is TRBJ2-7, the V gene TRBV20-1, with D perhaps given as TRBD1 or TRBD2 (5 bases each). The CDR3 covers 16 residues. The germline V and J ends were trimmed by 0 bases and 7 bases, with 22 bases remaining between them. CDR1 DFQATT and CDR2 SNEGSKA come from the germline V gene (reference sequence).

This clonotype was recorded a few times. This rearrangement joins TRBV10-2 to TRBJ1-1; the match to TRBD1 covers 7 bases. This CDR3 region has 14 residues. CDR1 and CDR2 from the germline V gene are WSHSY and SAAADI. With 2 bases clipped from V and 10 bases from J, the junction kept 10 bases outside the gene matches. The CDR3 reads CASSEDRDLKGAFF. The CDR3 DNA reads as TGCGCCAGCAGTGAGGACAGGGACCTCAAGGGAGCTTTCTTT.

The rearrangement uses TRBV2 and TRBJ1-5; D remains unclear. This CDR3 spans 14 amino acids. Per the germline V gene, CDR1 is SNHLY and CDR2 is FYNNEI. The V gene lost 4 bases and the J gene lost 5 bases, with 12 bases spanning the gap. Here the CDR3 reads CASSGAGRYQPQHF. The DNA for the CDR3 is TGTGCCAGCAGTGGGGCAGGCCGGTATCAGCCCCAGCATTTT.

V gene TRBV5-4 combines with J gene TRBJ1-2; D is ambiguous. The CDR3 is 11 amino acids. Germline CDR1 is SGHNT and CDR2 is YYREEE (reference sequence). V was trimmed by 6 bases and J by 6 bases, leaving 9 bases between them. In DNA form, the CDR3 reads TGTGCCAGCATTTCTCTTGATGGCTACACCTTC. This sequence encodes CASISLDGYTF.

This clonotype appeared a few times. This chain joins TRBV24-1 and TRBJ2-1; D tentatively fits TRBD1 or TRBD2 (7 bases each). Deletions cut 7 bases from V and 8 bases from J, with 14 bases between. Germline V gene sequence: CDR1 KGHDR, CDR2 SFDVKD. The CDR3 extends over 13 amino acids. The chain's CDR3 is CATRETGRDEQFF. The CDR3 DNA reads TGTGCCACCAGAGAGACAGGGAGGGATGAGCAGTTCTTC.

The V and J genes are TRBV29-1 and TRBJ1-2; tentative D call: TRBD1 (5 bases). Trimming took 3 bases from V and 3 from J, leaving 11 bases between them. The CDR3 is made up of 13 amino acids. Germline CDR1 SQVTM, CDR2 ANQGSEA. The CDR3 bases are TGCAGCGTTGATTTCGGGACGGACTATGGCTACACCTTC. Translated, it gives CSVDFGTDYGYTF.

The rearrangement links TRBV15 to TRBJ2-7, with 7 bases identical to TRBD2. The CDR3 has 16 residues. CDR1 and CDR2 from the germline V gene are LNHNV and YYDKDF (reference sequence). Losses at the gene ends were 1 base for V and 4 bases for J; bases not matched to a gene: 10. CDR3 region: CATSRGEGRVSYEQYF. The CDR3 bases are TGTGCCACCAGCAGAGGTGAGGGGAGGGTTTCGTACGAGCAGTACTTC.

The chain recombines TRBV7-8 with TRBJ1-4; 10 nucleotides agree with TRBD1. The CDR3 is made up of 15 amino acids. Germline CDR1 reads SGHVS; CDR2 reads FQNEAQ. Trimming cost V 5 bases and J 5 bases; bases outside gene matches: 5. The CDR3 region has the DNA TGTGCCAGCAGCGAAAGGACAGGGGGGAATGAAAAACTGTTTTTT. Encoded protein: CASSERTGGNEKLFF. The full variable domain, in which reference TRBV7-8 and TRBJ1-4 provide the parts outside the CDR3, is GAGVSQSPRYKVAKRGQDVALRCDPISGHVSLFWYQQALGQGPEFLTYFQNEAQLDKSGLPSDRFFAERPEGSVSTLKIQRTQQEDSAVYLCASSERTGGNEKLFFGSGTQLSVL.

The rearrangement joins TRBV9 to TRBJ1-1, with D perhaps TRBD1 (6 bases). V lost 0 bases and J 1 base, leaving 13 bases between the germline ends. The CDR3 is made up of 16 amino acids. CDR1 SGDLS and CDR2 YYNGEE come from the germline V gene. The CDR3 here is CASSVGGARGNTEAFF. As DNA, the CDR3 is TGTGCCAGCAGCGTAGGGGGGGCGCGTGGGAACACTGAAGCTTTCTTT.

The gene calls are TRBV28 and TRBJ2-2; 7 bases are shared with TRBD1. This CDR3 is 14 amino acids long. The V segment lost 8 bases and the J segment 5 bases; nucleotides outside the gene matches: 8. The V gene's germline CDR1 is MDHEN and CDR2 SYDVKM. The CDR3 DNA follows: TGTGCCAGCTTGGCAGGGGGTAGAACCGGGGAGCTGTTTTTT. Its translation is CASLAGGRTGELFF.

The genes are TRBV11-2 and TRBJ2-1, with 7 bases matching TRBD1. The CDR3 runs to 13 residues. With V trimmed by 5 bases and J by 6 bases, 4 bases remained unmatched. Per germline, CDR1 SGHAT and CDR2 FQNNGV. The CDR3 sequence is CASSRTGINEQFF. CDR3 bases: TGTGCCAGCAGCCGGACAGGAATCAATGAGCAGTTCTTC.

V gene TRBV6-2 or TRBV6-3 combines with J gene TRBJ2-3; D perhaps matches TRBD1 (5 bases). V shed 2 bases and J shed 4 bases, with 16 bases lying between them. Germline V gene sequence: CDR1 MNHEY, CDR2 SVGEGT. This CDR3 contains 16 residues. CDR3 in DNA: TGTGCCAGCAGTTACGGGCAGGGCTGGACCCCAGATACGCAGTATTTT. Its translation is CASSYGQGWTPDTQYF.

For the CDR3, the DNA is TGCAGTGCTTTAGGACTAGCGGGGGGTGTGGATACGCAGTATTTT. This gives the protein CSALGLAGGVDTQYF. The chain carries TRBV20-1 and TRBJ2-3; 14 nucleotides line up with TRBD2. The CDR3 is made up of 15 amino acids. CDR1 and CDR2 from the germline V gene are DFQATT and SNEGSKA (reference sequence). V shed 5 bases, J shed 6 bases, and the junction held 7 bases outside the gene matches.

The V and J genes are TRBV12-3 or TRBV12-4 and TRBJ2-3, with a weak D call TRBD2 (6 bases). Trimming cost V 2 bases and J 2 bases, with 11 bases left between them. This CDR3 has 15 residues. DNA of the CDR3: TGTGCCAGCAGTTTAATCGCGGGGATCACAGATACGCAGTATTTT. This sequence encodes CASSLIAGITDTQYF.

This clonotype came up once. The chain couples TRBV11-2 to TRBJ2-7; 10 bases are a match to TRBD2. CDR3 size: 16 residues. Germline CDR1 SGHAT, CDR2 FQNNGV. The ends lost 3 bases at V and 0 bases at J; junction bases unmatched: 5. The CDR3 nucleotides are TGTGCCAGCAGCTTTACTAGCGGGACCTCCTCCTACGAGCAGTACTTC. It is translated as CASSFTSGTSSYEQYF.

CDR3 coding DNA: TGTGCCGCGTCGAGGGAGGGAGAGACCCAGTACTTC. As protein: CAASREGETQYF. The V gene is TRBV7-4, the J gene TRBJ2-5; 7 nucleotides line up with TRBD2. The CDR3 runs 12 residues. V was pared by 11 bases and J by 4 bases, with 7 bases of the junction left unmatched. In germline, CDR1 is SGHVT, CDR2 SQSDAQ.

This clonotype has more than one count but fewer than ten. This chain uses TRBV7-6 with TRBJ1-1; D is possibly TRBD1 (5 bases). CDR1 and CDR2 from the germline V gene are SGHVS and FNYEAQ. The germline V and J ends were trimmed by 5 bases and 5 bases, with 18 bases remaining between them. This CDR3 spans 15 amino acids. Written as DNA, the CDR3 is TGTGCCAGCAGCCTAAATATGGGGGAAAGGACTGAAGCTTTCTTT. It is translated as CASSLNMGERTEAFF.